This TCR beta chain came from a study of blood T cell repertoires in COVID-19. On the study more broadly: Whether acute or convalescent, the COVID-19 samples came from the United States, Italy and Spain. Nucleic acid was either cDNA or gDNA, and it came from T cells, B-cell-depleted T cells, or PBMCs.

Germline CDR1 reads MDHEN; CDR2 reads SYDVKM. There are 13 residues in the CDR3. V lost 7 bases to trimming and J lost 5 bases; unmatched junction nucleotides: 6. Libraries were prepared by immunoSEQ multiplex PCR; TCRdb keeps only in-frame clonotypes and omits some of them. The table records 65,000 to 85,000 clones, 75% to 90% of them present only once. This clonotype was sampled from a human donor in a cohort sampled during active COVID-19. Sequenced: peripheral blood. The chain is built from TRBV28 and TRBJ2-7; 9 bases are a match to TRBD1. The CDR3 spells CASKGTGSNEQYF. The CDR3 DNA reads TGTGCCAGCAAAGGGACAGGGTCCAACGAGCAGTACTTC.